Each of the 25 T cell receptor beta chains below was sequenced from the same sample in a study of cytomegalovirus exposure and HLA in healthy donors. The PCR made use of 60 Vbeta and 13 Jbeta primers. Here immunoSEQ multiplex PCR was the method, and the copy in TCRdb shows in-frame clones only, minus some. The data show more than 110,000 clones, with 80% seen just once and 2% to 3% held by the top ten. The sequenced sample was PBMCs. Receptors originate from a man in his fifties or sixties in good health and CMV-seronegative.

This chain connects TRBV6-5 to TRBJ1-1; 11 nucleotides line up with TRBD1. Germline values: CDR1 MNHEY, CDR2 SVGAGI. J was trimmed by 7 bases and V by 5 bases; bases with no gene match: 6. This CDR3 spans 14 amino acids. CDR3 amino acids: CASSTRDRGYEAFF. In DNA form, the CDR3 reads TGTGCCAGCAGTACCCGGGACAGGGGGTATGAAGCTTTCTTT.

The chain combines TRBV19 with TRBJ1-5; no clear D. V lost 2 bases and J 0 bases, leaving 5 bases between the germline ends. The CDR3 is 14 residues long. CDR1 is LNHDA, CDR2 SQIVND, per germline (reference sequence). Here the CDR3 DNA reads TGTGCCAGTAGTATAATCAGTAGCAATCAGCCCCAGCATTTT. Translation: CASSIISSNQPQHF.

V gene TRBV9 combines with J gene TRBJ1-4; 7 bases fit TRBD1. The CDR3 consists of 16 residues. Trimming took 3 bases from V and 3 from J; bases not matched to a gene: 8. Looked up from germline, CDR1 is SGDLS and CDR2 is YYNGEE. The DNA of the CDR3 is TGTGCCAGCAGCGCAGAGGGGGCCGGCGCTAATGAAAAACTGTTTTTT. Its protein product is CASSAEGAGANEKLFF.

This clone was detected a few times. The chain combines TRBV6-1 with TRBJ2-5; 9 bases are shared with TRBD2. V was pared by 4 bases and J by 1 base, with 4 bases of the junction left unmatched. Germline V CDR1 and CDR2: MNHNS, SASEGT. The CDR3 length is 15 residues. In DNA form, the CDR3 reads TGTGCCAGCAGTGTAGCGGGAGAACCCCAAGAGACCCAGTACTTC. Its protein is CASSVAGEPQETQYF.

This sequence joins TRBV5-4 and TRBJ2-7; 7 bases map to TRBD1. Germline lookup yields CDR1 SGHNT and CDR2 YYREEE (reference sequence). This CDR3 comprises 15 residues. V lost 6 bases to trimming and J lost 3 bases; unmatched junction nucleotides: 12. Written as DNA, the CDR3 is TGTGCCAGCACCACTGAGCCGGGACAGAGCTACGAGCAGTACTTC. The encoded protein is CASTTEPGQSYEQYF.

The rearrangement joins TRBV10-3 to TRBJ1-2; 8 bases match TRBD1. CDR1 and CDR2 from the germline V gene are ENHRY and SYGVKD. The CDR3 is 15 amino acids. Trimming cost V 4 bases and J 7 bases; bases outside gene matches: 11. CDR3 region: CAISGSTTGVGGYTF. CDR3 coding DNA: TGTGCCATCAGTGGATCGACGACAGGGGTCGGTGGCTACACCTTC.

The V call is TRBV27, the J call TRBJ1-1; D possibly corresponds to TRBD1 (5 bases). Germline lookup yields CDR1 MNHEY and CDR2 SMNVEV (reference sequence). The CDR3 covers 13 residues. Between the trimmed V and J ends, which lost 3 bases and 4 bases, there was a span of 9 bases. The CDR3 DNA sequence: TGTGCCAGCAGTTTCGGCAGGGCCACTGAAGCTTTCTTT. Amino acids: CASSFGRATEAFF.

The chain employs TRBV9 and TRBJ1-2; D possibly corresponds to TRBD1 (6 bases). Trimming pared 1 base from V and 6 bases from J, leaving 13 bases between. The CDR3 covers 14 residues. Per germline, CDR1 SGDLS and CDR2 YYNGEE. The CDR3 DNA reads as TGTGCCAGCAGCGTATTCCAGGGGACTAATGGCTACACCTTC. Encoded protein: CASSVFQGTNGYTF.

This sequence joins TRBV11-3 and TRBJ2-3; D possibly corresponds to TRBD1 (5 bases). Trimming took 0 bases from V and 5 from J, leaving 18 bases between them. CDR3 length: 17 amino acids. Germline CDR1 is SGHNT and CDR2 is YENEEA. CDR3 nucleotide sequence: TGTGCCAGCAGCTTAGATCGCACAGGCCAACCAGGAGATACGCAGTATTTT. Protein: CASSLDRTGQPGDTQYF.

The gene calls are TRBV27 and TRBJ1-1; D perhaps matches TRBD1 (6 bases). In germline, CDR1 is MNHEY, CDR2 SMNVEV (reference sequence). Trimming left V 4 bases short and J 4 bases short, with 19 bases between. This CDR3 region has 16 residues. CDR3 protein: CASSSGGRLVGTEAFF. In nucleotides, the CDR3 is TGTGCCAGCAGTTCGGGGGGCCGCTTAGTCGGCACTGAAGCTTTCTTT.

V gene TRBV18 combines with J gene TRBJ2-5; D is possibly TRBD1 (6 bases). The CDR3 runs 15 residues. The V end lost 6 bases, the J end lost 3 bases, and 17 bases lay between the germline ends. CDR1 KGHSH and CDR2 LQKENI come from the germline V gene. The CDR3 sequence: CASSLIIRQEETQYF. CDR3 in DNA: TGTGCCAGCTCTCTCATCATCCGACAGGAAGAGACCCAGTACTTC.

This chain uses TRBV19 with TRBJ1-4; 10 bases agree with TRBD1. CDR3 length: 14 amino acids. Germline CDR1 reads LNHDA; CDR2 reads SQIVND (reference sequence). The junction had 1 base not matched to a gene; V was cut back by 4 bases and J by 5 bases. The CDR3 DNA reads TGTGCCAGTAGTACGGGACAGGGGAATGAAAAACTGTTTTTT. Its protein product is CASSTGQGNEKLFF.

The chain is built from TRBV28 and TRBJ1-5, with D tentatively TRBD1 (6 bases). V was shortened by 6 bases and J by 3 bases, with 15 bases between the two germline ends. The CDR3 consists of 15 residues. Per the germline V gene, CDR1 is MDHEN and CDR2 is SYDVKM. CDR3 sequence: CASSIPTGPNQPQHF. CDR3 nucleotide sequence: TGTGCCAGCAGCATCCCGACAGGCCCCAATCAGCCCCAGCATTTT.

The chain recombines TRBV6-1 with TRBJ2-2; TRBD1 agrees at 8 bases. In germline, CDR1 is MNHNS, CDR2 SASEGT. The CDR3 is 15 amino acids. The ends lost 7 bases at V and 5 bases at J; junction bases unmatched: 9. CDR3 in amino acids: CASTGTGGYTGELFF. CDR3 DNA sequence: TGTGCCAGCACCGGAACAGGGGGTTATACCGGGGAGCTGTTTTTT.

Written as DNA, the CDR3 is TGCGCCAGCAGCTTGGAAGGGGGCGCGGATGAAGCTTTCTTT. It yields the protein CASSLEGGADEAFF. The chain employs TRBV5-1 and TRBJ1-1, with 7 bases lining up with TRBD1. Germline CDR1 and CDR2: SGHRS and YFSETQ. The CDR3 extends over 14 amino acids. V dropped 0 bases and J dropped 7; count of bases not matched to a gene: 6.

The V gene is TRBV2, the J gene TRBJ2-1, with 9 bases lining up with TRBD2. The junction had 8 bases not matched to a gene; V was cut back by 6 bases and J by 5 bases. The CDR3 contains 15 residues. Germline V gene lookup returns CDR1 SNHLY and CDR2 FYNNEI. CDR3 coding DNA: TGTGCCAGCAGCGTTAGCGGGGGAAGGCACAATGAGCAGTTCTTC. Translating gives CASSVSGGRHNEQFF.

In DNA, the CDR3 is TGCAGCCTACAGACAGGGAAAGGGTCTAACTATGGCTACACCTTC. Its protein product is CSLQTGKGSNYGYTF. The chain has TRBV29-1 and TRBJ1-2, with TRBD1 matching 7 bases. Trimming at V came to 8 bases and at J to 0 bases, leaving 12 bases not matched to a gene. The CDR3 sequence is 15 residues long. Germline assignment: CDR1 SQVTM and CDR2 ANQGSEA.

This clone was found a few times. The rearrangement uses TRBV5-6 and TRBJ1-4; unclear D gene. The germline gives CDR1 SGHDT, CDR2 YYEEEE. Trimming stripped 3 bases from V and 0 bases from J, with 15 bases between. CDR3 length: 17 amino acids. The CDR3 sequence is CASSSVPPGATNEKLFF. CDR3 bases: TGTGCCAGCAGCTCGGTCCCACCTGGAGCAACTAATGAAAAACTGTTTTTT.

This clone was recorded only once. The V gene is TRBV27, the J gene TRBJ2-3, with 9 bases aligning to TRBD2. This CDR3 is built from 15 residues. Per the germline V gene, CDR1 is MNHEY and CDR2 is SMNVEV (reference sequence). Trimming removed 8 bases from V and 2 bases from J; junction bases left unmatched: 8. The CDR3 DNA reads TGTGCCAGCCGGGATAGCGGGGGATACACAGATACGCAGTATTTT. Amino acid sequence: CASRDSGGYTDTQYF.

The J gene is TRBJ2-3, the V gene TRBV11-3; 14 bases map to TRBD2. After removal of 5 bases from V and 0 bases from J, the junction contained 7 bases not matched to a gene. CDR1 and CDR2 (germline): SGHNT, YENEEA. The CDR3 contains 18 residues. This CDR3 reads CASSQGLAGVISTDTQYF. The DNA of the CDR3 is TGTGCCAGCAGCCAGGGACTAGCGGGGGTCATTAGCACAGATACGCAGTATTTT.

The chain has TRBV11-3 and TRBJ1-1; D gene uncertain. The CDR3 has 14 residues. V was cut by 3 bases and J by 0 bases, with 8 bases left in between. Germline V lookup: CDR1 SGHNT, CDR2 YENEEA. As DNA, the CDR3 is TGTGCCAGCAGCTTTTCTAGCATGAACACTGAAGCTTTCTTT. It is translated as CASSFSSMNTEAFF.

The chain uses TRBV19 and TRBJ1-6; D call uncertain. V was clipped by 5 bases and J by 0 bases, with 8 bases between them. CDR3 size: 15 residues. The germline V gene has CDR1 LNHDA and CDR2 SQIVND (reference sequence). CDR3 sequence: CASSGRSSYNSPLHF. The CDR3 nucleotides read TGTGCCAGTAGTGGAAGGAGCTCCTATAATTCACCCCTCCACTTT.

The rearrangement links TRBV6-1 to TRBJ2-1, with 8 positions matching TRBD1. There are 15 residues in the CDR3. V was pared by 5 bases and J by 1 base, with 4 bases of the junction left unmatched. CDR1 is MNHNS, CDR2 SASEGT, per germline. The DNA of the CDR3 is TGTGCCAGCAGTCTCACAGGGGGGTCCTACAATGAGCAGTTCTTC. This sequence encodes CASSLTGGSYNEQFF.

The J gene is TRBJ1-5, the V gene TRBV18; 7 bases are shared with TRBD1. The CDR3 runs 16 residues. The V segment lost 6 bases and the J segment 1 base; nucleotides outside the gene matches: 9. Germline values: CDR1 KGHSH, CDR2 LQKENI. The CDR3 spells CASSSTQGVSNQPQHF. The CDR3 DNA is TGTGCCAGCTCCTCAACTCAGGGGGTGAGCAATCAGCCCCAGCATTTT.

The rearrangement links TRBV10-2 to TRBJ1-1; D unresolved. Germline CDR1 WSHSY, CDR2 SAAADI. CDR3 length: 14 residues. The V end lost 4 bases, the J end lost 5 bases, and 14 bases lay between the germline ends. The CDR3 loop reads CASSVQETVTEAFF. CDR3 sequence (DNA): TGCGCCAGCAGTGTACAAGAAACCGTTACTGAAGCTTTCTTT.